This T cell receptor beta chain was sequenced for a study of cytomegalovirus exposure and HLA in healthy donors. CDR1 SGHRS and CDR2 YFSETQ come from the germline V gene. V gave up 6 bases and J gave up 5 bases, with 20 bases separating them. The CDR3 extends over 15 amino acids. PCR used 60 Vbeta primers and 13 Jbeta primers. Clones were sequenced by immunoSEQ multiplex PCR, and TCRdb holds only the in-frame ones, with some missing. The data show about 210,000 clones, around 80% seen once. V gene TRBV5-1 combines with J gene TRBJ2-5, with D possibly matching TRBD2 (6 bases). This clonotype originated in a man between 35 and 55 years old in good health and CMV-seropositive. Sequencing used PBMCs. The CDR3 bases are TGCGCCAGCATTCCCCGGGCGGGGACCGTGGAGACCCAGTACTTC. Encoded protein: CASIPRAGTVETQYF.